A selection of T cell receptor beta chains follows, all from one sample in a study of Graves' ophthalmopathy and Graves' hyperthyroidism. TCRdb redid the calling of the multiplex PCR reads with MiXCR, one entry per CDR3 protein. The sample includes about 620,000 distinct CDR3 sequences, 22% of them seen just once. Specimen: peripheral blood. These receptors all stem from a woman aged 18-29 years with stable Graves' hyperthyroidism. Some clones in this sample may be carry-over from other donors' samples. The CDR3 runs from the conserved cysteine through the conserved F or W. The D gene is left open where the match is weak. Where a row states a size, it is once, few, many or the class of an expanded clone; other rows omit it.

TRBJ1-1,TRBV6-1,NA,many,TGTGCCAGCAGAGGACAGTCCGGTGAAGCTTTCTTT,CASRGQSGEAFF
TRBJ2-2,TRBV9,NA,few,TGTGCCAGCAGCGTCTCACAGGGACGCGACACCGGGGAGCTGTTTTTT,CASSVSQGRDTGELFF
TRBJ1-1,TRBV12-3/TRBV12-4,NA,few,TGTGCCAGCAGTTTTATCGGAACCACTGAAGCTTTCTTT,CASSFIGTTEAFF
TRBJ1-1,TRBV6-1,TRBD1,few,TGTGCCAGCAGCTTGACAGGGAGACACACTGAAGCTTTCTTT,CASSLTGRHTEAFF
TRBJ2-4,TRBV12-3/TRBV12-4,NA,NA,TGTGCCAGCAGTTTATTCCGGGGGGACATTAAGTACTTC,CASSLFRGDIKYF
TRBJ1-2,TRBV6-5,NA,few,TGTGCCAGCAGTTACTCCGCCACTAAAACTAACTATGGCTACACCTTC,CASSYSATKTNYGYTF
TRBJ2-7,TRBV20-1,TRBD2,few,TGCAGTGCTAGGGGACTAGCGGGAGGGTCCCCTTACGAGCAGTACTTC,CSARGLAGGSPYEQYF
TRBJ1-5,TRBV25-1,NA,few,TGTGCCAGCAGTGAATCTGACAGCGCAAGCAATCAGCCCCAGCATTTT,CASSESDSASNQPQHF
TRBJ1-2,TRBV6-2/TRBV6-3,TRBD1,many,TGTGCCAGCAGCCCCCAGGGGGGGCCCAACTATGGCTACACCTTC,CASSPQGGPNYGYTF
TRBJ1-1,TRBV11-2,NA,many,TGTGCCAGCAGCTCGGAGTACACTGAAGCTTTCTTT,CASSSEYTEAFF
TRBJ2-7,TRBV28,TRBD2,many,TGTGCCAGCAGTTTACATCGGGAGGAGGCTCCCTACGAGCAGTACTTC,CASSLHREEAPYEQYF